This T cell receptor beta chain is from a study of blood T cell repertoires in COVID-19. The length of the CDR3 is 15 residues. J gave up 4 bases and V 0 bases, and 6 bases lay outside the gene matches. In germline, CDR1 is SGHRS, CDR2 YFSETQ. Source study methods: Reference gene primers were amplified, and this amplification served to estimate nucleated cell counts. Clones were read by immunoSEQ multiplex PCR, and TCRdb kept only the in-frame ones, dropping some. That table furnishes V, J and clone size, whereas the DNA furnished D and trimming. The sample has 120,000 to 150,000 clones, more than 75% seen once.

The sample comprised peripheral blood. This chain connects TRBV5-1 to TRBJ2-7; 8 positions agree with TRBD1. This clonotype was sampled from an elderly man with acute or convalescent COVID-19. This CDR3 is CASSLGQGNRYEQYF. CDR3 nucleotide sequence: TGCGCCAGCAGCTTGGGACAGGGGAATCGTTACGAGCAGTACTTC.